These 17 T cell receptor beta chains were sequenced from one sample in a study of T cells in Graves' hyperthyroidism and ophthalmopathy. RNA transcripts yielded amplified TCR beta CDR3 regions. An initial round of RT-PCR targeting the TCR CDR3 relied on the HTBI primer set. TCRdb reprocessed the multiplex PCR reads with MiXCR, giving one entry per CDR3 protein. The profile shows hundreds of thousands of distinct CDR3 sequences, 14% of them singletons. Sequencing was done on a sample of blood. Source of these receptors: a woman younger than 30 with Graves' hyperthyroidism.

Many counts were recorded for this clonotype. The chain links TRBV6-5 to TRBJ2-4, with D hard to call. This CDR3 spans 17 amino acids. In germline, CDR1 is MNHEY, CDR2 SVGAGI. V lost 0 bases and J 3 bases, leaving 15 bases between the germline ends. The CDR3 DNA is TGTGCCAGCAGTTACTCGGCCCCTAACTCGGGCAAAAACATTCAGTACTTC. Translation: CASSYSAPNSGKNIQYF.

This clonotype was detected many times. This sequence joins TRBV15 and TRBJ2-5; D is ambiguous. Germline V gives CDR1 LNHNV, CDR2 YYDKDF (reference sequence). There are 12 residues in the CDR3. Trimming cost V 6 bases and J 0 bases, with 5 bases left between them. CDR3 amino acids: CATRGNQETQYF. The CDR3 DNA reads as TGTGCCACCAGAGGGAACCAAGAGACCCAGTACTTC.

There are many counts of this clonotype. The CDR3 DNA reads TGTGCCAGTAGTATATTCGGACAGGGGGTTAGCGGGGAGCTGTTTTTT. It encodes CASSIFGQGVSGELFF. The V and J genes are TRBV19 and TRBJ2-2; 10 bases match TRBD1. CDR3 length equals 16 residues. The trim removed 2 bases at V and 7 bases at J, leaving 7 bases unmatched. The germline V gene encodes CDR1 LNHDA and CDR2 SQIVND (reference sequence).

Only a few counts were recorded for this clonotype. This chain connects TRBV7-9 to TRBJ2-5; D is unclear. Germline CDR1 SEHNR, CDR2 FQNEAQ (reference sequence). The CDR3 totals 15 residues. Trimming left V 2 bases short and J 1 base short, with 11 bases between. The CDR3 protein is CASSLPRSAQETQYF. The CDR3 DNA is TGTGCCAGCAGCTTACCCCGCTCAGCCCAAGAGACCCAGTACTTC.

This clonotype was counted at least ten times. V and J are TRBV27 and TRBJ2-1, with 8 bases identical to TRBD2. The CDR3 is 15 residues long. Germline-derived CDR1 and CDR2 are MNHEY and SMNVEV (reference sequence). J was trimmed by 0 bases and V by 6 bases; bases with no gene match: 4. CDR3 DNA: TGTGCCAGCAGCGTCGCGGGGGGCTCCTACAATGAGCAGTTCTTC. Its translation is CASSVAGGSYNEQFF.

This chain links TRBV29-1 with TRBJ2-7; D is possibly TRBD1 (6 bases). CDR3 length: 15 amino acids. Germline loops: CDR1 SQVTM, CDR2 ANQGSEA. The germline V and J ends were trimmed by 0 bases and 3 bases, with 15 bases remaining between them. The CDR3 sequence: CSVEDIQDRRYEQYF. The CDR3 nucleotides are TGCAGCGTTGAAGATATACAGGACAGACGCTACGAGCAGTACTTC.

This clonotype was counted at least ten times. The chain combines TRBV12-3 or TRBV12-4 with TRBJ1-2, with no clear D. Deletions cut 6 bases from V and 2 bases from J, with 7 bases between. The CDR3 has 12 residues. The CDR3 region has the DNA TGTGCCAGCAGCTTAACGAACTATGGCTACACCTTC. Its translation: CASSLTNYGYTF.

This clonotype has only a few counts. The V and J genes are TRBV28 and TRBJ2-7; 12 bases fit TRBD2. V lost 5 bases, J lost 5 bases, and 10 bases stayed unmatched. The CDR3 runs 16 residues. The germline gives CDR1 MDHEN, CDR2 SYDVKM. The CDR3 here is CASSTRTSGTIHEQYF. The CDR3 coding sequence is TGTGCCAGCAGTACACGGACTAGCGGGACTATTCACGAGCAGTACTTC.

This clonotype was seen a handful of times. The gene calls are TRBV5-1 and TRBJ2-7; D remains unclear. Germline CDR1 is SGHRS and CDR2 is YFSETQ. Trimming pared 0 bases from V and 0 bases from J, leaving 7 bases between. The CDR3 loop spans 14 amino acids. In DNA form, the CDR3 reads TGCGCCAGCAGCTTGGTCGCGGACTCCTACGAGCAGTACTTC. Protein product: CASSLVADSYEQYF.

The chain couples TRBV27 to TRBJ2-7, with 9 bases fitting TRBD2. The ends lost 6 bases at V and 4 bases at J; junction bases unmatched: 10. Per germline, CDR1 MNHEY and CDR2 SMNVEV (reference sequence). This CDR3 region has 15 residues. The CDR3 sequence is CASSTTASGTYEQYF. The DNA for the CDR3 is TGTGCCAGCAGCACAACGGCTAGCGGGACGTACGAGCAGTACTTC.

The CDR3 loop is CASRLSGRAQGEQFF. The CDR3 DNA follows: TGTGCCAGCAGATTAAGCGGGAGGGCCCAGGGTGAGCAGTTCTTC. The V gene is TRBV5-4, the J gene TRBJ2-1; 10 nucleotides line up with TRBD2. The germline CDR1 and CDR2 sequences are SGHNT and YYREEE (reference sequence). The CDR3 consists of 15 residues. J was trimmed by 9 bases and V by 5 bases; bases with no gene match: 11.

This clonotype has at least ten counts. V usage is TRBV28 and J usage is TRBJ2-3; no firm D call. This CDR3 is 11 amino acids long. Trimming shortened V by 10 bases and J by 9 bases, and 14 bases separated the two germline ends. CDR1 and CDR2 (germline): MDHEN, SYDVKM. CDR3 protein: CAITTAVTQYF. DNA of the CDR3: TGTGCCATCACTACAGCCGTCACGCAGTATTTT.

This clonotype occurred a few times. The chain carries TRBV10-2 and TRBJ2-1; either TRBD1 or TRBD2 may supply D (5 bases each). Germline V lookup: CDR1 WSHSY, CDR2 SAAADI. With 6 bases removed from V and 6 bases from J, the gap between germline ends came to 21 bases. The CDR3 consists of 16 residues. Written as DNA, the CDR3 is TGCGCCAGCAGGACATCGAGGGGCTGGAGCTCCAATGAGCAGTTCTTC. Protein product: CASRTSRGWSSNEQFF.

Note on this clonotype: A much larger clonotype is one base distant, so this may be a read error. This chain joins TRBV28 and TRBJ2-5; D tentatively reads TRBD1 or TRBD2 (5 bases each). This CDR3 is built from 17 residues. From germline, CDR1 is MDHEN and CDR2 SYDVKM. The CDR3 nucleotides are TGTGCCAGCAGTTTAAACAGCGTCGGGGCACTCCAAGAGACCCAGTGCTTC. It translates to CASSLNSVGALQETQCF.

In the case of this clonotype: A read error may explain this, as a much larger clone is one base away. The chain couples TRBV7-9 to TRBJ2-5; 8 bases match TRBD2. Germline lookup yields CDR1 SEHNR and CDR2 FQNEAQ (reference sequence). The CDR3 contains 14 residues. This chain's CDR3 is CACSQTSASETQYF. CDR3 sequence (DNA): TGTGCCTGCAGCCAGACTAGCGCATCGGAGACCCAGTACTTC.

This clonotype was seen many times. The rearrangement joins TRBV12-3 or TRBV12-4 to TRBJ2-7, with 13 nucleotides matching TRBD2. J gave up 1 base and V 6 bases, and 15 bases lay outside the gene matches. The CDR3 runs to 19 residues. CDR3 bases: TGTGCCAGCAGCTCAATTTCCCGTAGGACTAGCGGGAGATCCTACGAGCAGTACTTC. It yields the protein CASSSISRRTSGRSYEQYF.

CDR3 sequence: CASRGTSTLRSPLHF. The CDR3 DNA follows: TGTGCCAGCAGGGGGACGTCGACCCTTCGATCACCCCTCCACTTT. This chain connects TRBV6-1 to TRBJ1-6, with D maybe TRBD1 (5 bases). Trimming removed 6 bases from V and 10 bases from J, with 19 bases in between. Germline assignment: CDR1 MNHNS and CDR2 SASEGT. The CDR3 runs to 15 residues.